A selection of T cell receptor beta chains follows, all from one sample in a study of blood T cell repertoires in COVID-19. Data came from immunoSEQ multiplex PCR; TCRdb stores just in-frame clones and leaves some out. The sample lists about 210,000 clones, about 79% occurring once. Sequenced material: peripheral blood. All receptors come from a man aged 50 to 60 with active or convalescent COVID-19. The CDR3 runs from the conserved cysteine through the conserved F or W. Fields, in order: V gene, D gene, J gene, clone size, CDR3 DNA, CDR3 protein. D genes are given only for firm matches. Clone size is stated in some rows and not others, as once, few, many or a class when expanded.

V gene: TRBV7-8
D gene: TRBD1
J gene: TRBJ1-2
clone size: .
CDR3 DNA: TGTGCCAGCAGCCCCCCGGGACAGCTCAGTGGGAATGGCTACACCTTC
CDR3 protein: CASSPPGQLSGNGYTF

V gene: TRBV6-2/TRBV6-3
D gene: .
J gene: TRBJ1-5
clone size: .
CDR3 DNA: TGTGCCAGCAGTTCAACCGGGTATAGCAATCAGCCCCAGCATTTT
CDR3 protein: CASSSTGYSNQPQHF

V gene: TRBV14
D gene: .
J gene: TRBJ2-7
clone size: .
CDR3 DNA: TGTGCCAGCAGCCAAGGCCCCGGGTGGGGGCGGAGATCCTACGAGCAGTACTTC
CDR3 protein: CASSQGPGWGRRSYEQYF

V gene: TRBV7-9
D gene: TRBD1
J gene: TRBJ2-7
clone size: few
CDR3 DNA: TGTGCCAGCAGCCCGTGGACAGGCTCCTACGAGCAGTACTTC
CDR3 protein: CASSPWTGSYEQYF

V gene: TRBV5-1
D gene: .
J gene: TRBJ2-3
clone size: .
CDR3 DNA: TGCGCCAGCAGCTTGGCAGGGTCAGATACGCAGTATTTT
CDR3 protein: CASSLAGSDTQYF

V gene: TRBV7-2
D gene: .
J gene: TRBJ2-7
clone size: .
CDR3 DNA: TGTGCCAGCAGCCCGAGGGGGTCAGGGAGTATTTCCTACGAGCAGTACTTC
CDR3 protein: CASSPRGSGSISYEQYF

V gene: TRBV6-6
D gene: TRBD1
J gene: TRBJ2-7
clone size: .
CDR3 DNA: TGTGCCAGCAGTTACGGACAGGGTATTTACGAGCAGTACTTC
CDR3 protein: CASSYGQGIYEQYF

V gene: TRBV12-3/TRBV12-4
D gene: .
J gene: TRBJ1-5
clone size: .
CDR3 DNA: TGTGCCAGCAGTGCAGGGATTCAGCCCCAGCATTTT
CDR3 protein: CASSAGIQPQHF

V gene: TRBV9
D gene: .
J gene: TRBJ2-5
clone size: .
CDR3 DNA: TGTGCCAGCAGCGTAGGCCCCAGTGGGGGGCAAGAGACCCAGTACTTC
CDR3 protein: CASSVGPSGGQETQYF

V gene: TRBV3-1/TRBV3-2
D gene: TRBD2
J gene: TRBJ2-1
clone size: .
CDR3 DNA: TGTGCCAGCAGCCACTGGAGTCTAGCGGGGAGCTACAATGAGCAGTTCTTC
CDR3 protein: CASSHWSLAGSYNEQFF

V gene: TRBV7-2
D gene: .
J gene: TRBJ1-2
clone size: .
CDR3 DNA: TGTGCCAGCAGCTTAGTGGGGAGTTTGAGGCTGGGGGGCTACACCTTC
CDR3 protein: CASSLVGSLRLGGYTF

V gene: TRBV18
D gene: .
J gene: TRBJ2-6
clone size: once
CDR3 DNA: TGTGCCAGCTCGCCCGTCAGCTCTGGGGCCAACGTCCTGACTTTC
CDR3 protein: CASSPVSSGANVLTF

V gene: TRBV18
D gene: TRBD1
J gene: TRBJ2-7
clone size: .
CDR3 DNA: TGTGCCAGCTCACCACAGCGCGGACAGGGGTTCCACGAGCAGTACTTC
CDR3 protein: CASSPQRGQGFHEQYF

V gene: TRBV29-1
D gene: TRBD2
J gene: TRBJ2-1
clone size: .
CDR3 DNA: TGCAGCGTTGAGCCCCAGCTAGCGGGAGAAGAAGAGCAGTTCTTC
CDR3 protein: CSVEPQLAGEEEQFF

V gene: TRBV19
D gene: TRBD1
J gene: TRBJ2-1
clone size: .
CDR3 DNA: TGTGCCAGTAGTATAGATGGGCAGGGGGATGGGAATGAGCAGTTCTTC
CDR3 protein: CASSIDGQGDGNEQFF

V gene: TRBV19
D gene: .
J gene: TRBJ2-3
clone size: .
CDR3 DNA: TGTGCCAGTAAGAGGGACTTTGAGACTAGCACAGATACGCAGTATTTT
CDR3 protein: CASKRDFETSTDTQYF

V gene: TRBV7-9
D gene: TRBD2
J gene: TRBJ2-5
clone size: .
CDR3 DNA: TGTGCCAGCAGCTTATTGACTAGCGGGGGGATTAAAGAGACCCAGTACTTC
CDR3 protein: CASSLLTSGGIKETQYF

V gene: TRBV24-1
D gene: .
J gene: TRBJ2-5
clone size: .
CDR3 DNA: TGTGCCACCAGTGATTTTAGGAGGGGGCGCGTTGAGACCCAGTACTTC
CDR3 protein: CATSDFRRGRVETQYF

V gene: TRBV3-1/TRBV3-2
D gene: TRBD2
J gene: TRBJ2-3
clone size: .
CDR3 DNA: TGTGCCAGCAGCCAACTAGCGGGGCGCACAGATACGCAGTATTTT
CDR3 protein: CASSQLAGRTDTQYF

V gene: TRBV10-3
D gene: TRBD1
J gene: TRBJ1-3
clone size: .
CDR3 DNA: TGTGCCATCAGGAGACAGGGTTTTGGAAACACCATATATTTT
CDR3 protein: CAIRRQGFGNTIYF

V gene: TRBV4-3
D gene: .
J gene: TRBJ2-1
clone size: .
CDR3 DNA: TGCGCCAGCAGCCAGTGGCCTCGGGGGGCTGGTTCCTACAATGAGCAGTTCTTC
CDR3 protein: CASSQWPRGAGSYNEQFF

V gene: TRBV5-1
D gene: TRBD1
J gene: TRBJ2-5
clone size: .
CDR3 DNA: TGCGCCAGCAGCTCAGGACAGGGTGAGACCCAGTACTTC
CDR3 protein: CASSSGQGETQYF

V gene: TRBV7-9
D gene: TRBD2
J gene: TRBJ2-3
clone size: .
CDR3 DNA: TGTGCCAGCAGCATTAGCGGGGGGGCCGTTGGTACGCAGTATTTT
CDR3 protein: CASSISGGAVGTQYF

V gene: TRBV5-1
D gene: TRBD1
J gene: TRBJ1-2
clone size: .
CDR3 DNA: TGCGCCAGCAGCTCAGGACAGGCCCCAGCTAACTATGGCTACACCTTC
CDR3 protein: CASSSGQAPANYGYTF

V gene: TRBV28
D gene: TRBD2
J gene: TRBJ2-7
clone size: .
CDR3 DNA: TGTGCCAGCAGTTTATCTGCCGGGGGGTGGCAGTACTTC
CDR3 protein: CASSLSAGGWQYF

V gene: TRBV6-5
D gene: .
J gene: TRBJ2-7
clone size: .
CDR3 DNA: TGTGCCAGCAGTTACTCGCACAGGGCTTCCTACGAGCAGTACTTC
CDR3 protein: CASSYSHRASYEQYF

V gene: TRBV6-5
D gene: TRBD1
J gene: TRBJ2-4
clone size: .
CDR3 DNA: TGTGCCAGCAGCTGGGACAGGGGAACGAACATTCAGTACTTC
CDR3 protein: CASSWDRGTNIQYF

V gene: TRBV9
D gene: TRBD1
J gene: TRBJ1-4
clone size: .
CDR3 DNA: TGTGCCAGCAGCGGCGGACAGGGCCTTAATGAAAAACTGTTTTTT
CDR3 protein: CASSGGQGLNEKLFF

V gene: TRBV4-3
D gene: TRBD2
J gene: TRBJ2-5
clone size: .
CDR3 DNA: TGCGCCAGCAGCCAAGACCGACTAGCGGGGGGGTATCAAGAGACCCAGTACTTC
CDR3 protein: CASSQDRLAGGYQETQYF

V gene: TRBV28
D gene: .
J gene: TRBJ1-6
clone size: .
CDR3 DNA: TGTGCCAGCAGTTTATTAGACACCAATTCACCCCTCCACTTT
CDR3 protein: CASSLLDTNSPLHF

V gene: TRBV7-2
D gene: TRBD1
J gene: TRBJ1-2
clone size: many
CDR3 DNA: TGTGCCAGCAGCCTAGGGACAGGAAGGGGCTACACCTTC
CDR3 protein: CASSLGTGRGYTF

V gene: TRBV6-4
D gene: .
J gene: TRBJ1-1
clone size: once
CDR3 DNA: TGTGCCAGCAGTGACTCCTGCACTGAAGCTTTCTTT
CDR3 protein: CASSDSCTEAFF

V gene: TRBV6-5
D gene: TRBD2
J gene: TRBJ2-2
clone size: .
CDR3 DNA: TGTGCCAGCAGCTATAGAGCGGGGGGGCACGGGGAGCTGTTTTTT
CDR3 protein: CASSYRAGGHGELFF

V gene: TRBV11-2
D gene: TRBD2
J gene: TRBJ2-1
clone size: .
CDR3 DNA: TGTGCCAGCAGCTCCTTAGCGGGAGACAGGGTGGGCAATGAGCAGTTCTTC
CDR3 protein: CASSSLAGDRVGNEQFF

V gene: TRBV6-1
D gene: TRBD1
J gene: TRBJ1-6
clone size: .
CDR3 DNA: TGTGCCAGCAGTGACCAGGGACAGCTTAATTCACCCCTCCACTTT
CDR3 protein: CASSDQGQLNSPLHF

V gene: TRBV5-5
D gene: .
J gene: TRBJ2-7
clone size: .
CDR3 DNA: TGTGCCAGCAGCTTGTTAGGGACACCTACCTACGAGCAGTACTTC
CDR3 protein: CASSLLGTPTYEQYF

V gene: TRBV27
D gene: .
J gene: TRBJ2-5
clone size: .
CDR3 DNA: TGTGCCAGCAGTCTCCTCCTCCAAGAGACCCAGTACTTC
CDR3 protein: CASSLLLQETQYF

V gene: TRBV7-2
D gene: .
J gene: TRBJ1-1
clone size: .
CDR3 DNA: TGTGCCAGCAGCTTATTACAGAACACTGAAGCTTTCTTT
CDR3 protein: CASSLLQNTEAFF

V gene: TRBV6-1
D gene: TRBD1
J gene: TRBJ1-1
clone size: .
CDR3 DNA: TGTGCCAGCAGTGAATTGTGGCAGGGGGCCACTGAAGCTTTCTTT
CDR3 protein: CASSELWQGATEAFF